Following are 2 T cell receptor beta chains from one sample sequenced in a study of T cell changes during pregnancy in multiple sclerosis. Clones were sequenced by immunoSEQ multiplex PCR, and TCRdb holds only the in-frame ones, with some missing. The table records tens of thousands of clones, roughly 93% of them present only once. The starting material was peripheral blood, obtained in the second trimester of pregnancy. These receptors came from a female donor in good health, enrolled as a control in a pregnancy study.

The chain carries TRBV7-9 and TRBJ1-1; perhaps TRBD1 as D (6 bases). Germline V gene data show CDR1 as SEHNR and CDR2 as FQNEAQ (reference sequence). CDR3 length: 18 residues. V lost 5 bases to trimming and J lost 8 bases, with 30 bases between them. CDR3 sequence (DNA): TGTGCCAGCAGCCGAGAACAGGACAGCCAAGACACGGGTCGAGAAGCTTTCTTT. This encodes CASSREQDSQDTGREAFF.

This clone was observed once. The chain couples TRBV7-8 to TRBJ2-1; possible D gene TRBD1, 5 bases. The CDR3 length is 18 residues. The V end was cut by 5 bases, the J end by 1 base, with 21 bases between. Germline values: CDR1 SGHVS, CDR2 FQNEAQ. The CDR3 DNA is TGTGCCAGCAGCCCGCTTAACCAGGGTTCTGGGTCCTACAATGAGCAGTTCTTC. This encodes CASSPLNQGSGSYNEQFF.